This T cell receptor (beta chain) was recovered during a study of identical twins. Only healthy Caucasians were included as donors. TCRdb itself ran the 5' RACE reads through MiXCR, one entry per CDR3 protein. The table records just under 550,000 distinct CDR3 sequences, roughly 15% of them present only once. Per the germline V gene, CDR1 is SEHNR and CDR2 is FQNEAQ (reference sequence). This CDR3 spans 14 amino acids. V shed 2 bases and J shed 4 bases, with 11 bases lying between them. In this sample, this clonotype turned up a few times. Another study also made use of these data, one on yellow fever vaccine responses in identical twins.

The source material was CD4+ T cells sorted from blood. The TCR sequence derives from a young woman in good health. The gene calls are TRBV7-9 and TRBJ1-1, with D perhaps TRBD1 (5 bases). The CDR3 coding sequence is TGTGCCAGCAGCTTACAGGGCAGCAGCACTGAAGCTTTCTTT. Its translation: CASSLQGSSTEAFF. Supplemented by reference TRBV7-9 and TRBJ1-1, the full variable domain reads DTGVSQNPRHKITKRGQNVTFRCDPISEHNRLYWYRQTLGQGPEFLTYFQNEAQLEKSRLLSDRFSAERPKGSFSTLEIQRTEQGDSAMYLCASSLQGSSTEAFFGQGTRLTVV.